The rows below give T cell receptor beta chains drawn from one sample of a study of cytomegalovirus exposure and HLA in healthy donors. The assay was immunoSEQ multiplex PCR, and TCRdb's table has in-frame clones only and misses some. The specimen's table records 45,000 to 60,000 clones. The source material was PBMCs. Receptor source: a woman in her thirties or forties in good health and CMV-seronegative. Each CDR3 is given with its conserved first and last residue. D genes are given only for firm matches.

TGTGCCTGGAGTTACAGGGTGGGTACAGAAACGCAGTATTTT	CAWSYRVGTETQYF	-	TRBV30	TRBJ2-3
TGTGCCAGCAGCTTGGGACAGGGGTCGAAAAACATTCAGTACTTC	CASSLGQGSKNIQYF	TRBD1	TRBV11-1	TRBJ2-4
TGTGCCAGTACCCCCTTCGGGGGATCGGCGAGCGAGCAGTACTTC	CASTPFGGSASEQYF	-	TRBV19	TRBJ2-7
TGTGCCAGCAGCTCCCCCGGGACTAGCGAGAACCAGTACTTC	CASSSPGTSENQYF	TRBD2	TRBV4-2	TRBJ2-5
TGTGCCAGCAGCTTAGAACTCGCGACAGGCATCTTCTATAATTCACCCCTCCACTTT	CASSLELATGIFYNSPLHF	-	TRBV7-9	TRBJ1-6
TGTGCCAGCAGCTTACTAGCGGGGGGGCCAGATACGCAGTATTTT	CASSLLAGGPDTQYF	TRBD2	TRBV7-2	TRBJ2-3
TGTGCCAGCAGCCCCCGGGGCAGGGGGCATGTCAATGAGCAGTTCTTC	CASSPRGRGHVNEQFF	TRBD1	TRBV7-9	TRBJ2-1
TGTGCCAGCAGTTACTCCGGGACAGGGGGTCCGGGCTACACCTTC	CASSYSGTGGPGYTF	TRBD1	TRBV6-6	TRBJ1-2
TGTGCCAGCAGCTTAGGCAGGTCAAACTATGGCTACACCTTC	CASSLGRSNYGYTF	-	TRBV7-9	TRBJ1-2
TGCGCCAGCAGCCAGGATGGGTATGGCTACACCTTC	CASSQDGYGYTF	-	TRBV5-1	TRBJ1-2
TGTGCCAGCAGCTTAAGCGGGGGCGGCAATCAGCCCCAGCATTTT	CASSLSGGGNQPQHF	-	TRBV7-2	TRBJ1-5
TGTGCCAGCAGCGTAGAAGGAGGCCGGGGAGATACGCAGTATTTT	CASSVEGGRGDTQYF	-	TRBV9	TRBJ2-3
TGTGCCTGGAGTTCGACAGGCCCCGCAGATACGCAGTATTTT	CAWSSTGPADTQYF	-	TRBV30	TRBJ2-3
TGTGCCAGCTCACCTGCAGGAACGGCCACTAACTATGGCTACACCTTC	CASSPAGTATNYGYTF	-	TRBV18	TRBJ1-2
TGTGCCAGCAGTTCGGGACAGGGGTTCGGCGGGGAGCTGTTTTTT	CASSSGQGFGGELFF	TRBD1	TRBV28	TRBJ2-2
TGTGCCAGCAGCCCCACGACAGGTGGACATAATTCACCCCTCCACTTT	CASSPTTGGHNSPLHF	-	TRBV7-9	TRBJ1-6
TGTGCCAGCAGCGCCGGAACTAATGAAAAACTGTTTTTT	CASSAGTNEKLFF	-	TRBV9	TRBJ1-4
TGTGCCAGCAGTTTAGTTTTTAGTTTGGCGGGTGTGACCTACAATGAGCAGTTCTTC	CASSLVFSLAGVTYNEQFF	-	TRBV28	TRBJ2-1
TGTGCCACCAGCAGAGATCGTAGCCGAGGGACTGAAGCTTTCTTT	CATSRDRSRGTEAFF	-	TRBV15	TRBJ1-1
TGTGCCAGCAGCCTGACTAGCGGGGAAATCTACGAGCAGTACTTC	CASSLTSGEIYEQYF	TRBD2	TRBV7-8	TRBJ2-7
TGTGCCAGCAGCGTTACAGGGACCAATTCACCCCTCCACTTT	CASSVTGTNSPLHF	-	TRBV9	TRBJ1-6
TGCGCCAGCAGCCGAGGGACAGTCGGACTGGATACGCAGTATTTT	CASSRGTVGLDTQYF	TRBD1	TRBV4-1	TRBJ2-3
TGCGCCAGCAGTCCCGGGGGGGGTCTTATCGGGGAGACCCAGTACTTC	CASSPGGGLIGETQYF	TRBD2	TRBV5-1	TRBJ2-5
TGCAGTGCGGCCCCGGGGGTAGCCGTGTTTTTT	CSAAPGVAVFF	-	TRBV20-1	TRBJ1-4
TGCGCCAGCAGCTTAACCCGACAGACCTTCTCTGGAAACACCATATATTTT	CASSLTRQTFSGNTIYF	-	TRBV5-1	TRBJ1-3
TGTGCCAGCAGCCTACCCGGTTGGCCCCAGCATTTT	CASSLPGWPQHF	-	TRBV7-8	TRBJ1-5
TGTGCCAGTAGTAGGGGCCGAGGCCGGGACACCGGGGAGCTGTTTTTT	CASSRGRGRDTGELFF	-	TRBV19	TRBJ2-2
TGTGCCAGCAGCCCAGGACTTCTAGCGGGTGGCGAGCAGTACTTC	CASSPGLLAGGEQYF	TRBD2	TRBV7-2	TRBJ2-7
TGTGCCAGCAGCGACGACAGGGCAACCTACGAGCAGTACTTC	CASSDDRATYEQYF	TRBD1	TRBV6-1	TRBJ2-7
TGTGCCAGCAGTTTCACAGGGCAATTGGATAATCAGCCCCAGCATTTT	CASSFTGQLDNQPQHF	-	TRBV28	TRBJ1-5
TGTGCCAGCAGTTTAGCTATAGCGGGGGGAGGGTACGAGCAGTACTTC	CASSLAIAGGGYEQYF	TRBD2	TRBV28	TRBJ2-7
TGTGCCAGCAGCTTTCTAGCGGGATTGGATGAGCAGTTCTTC	CASSFLAGLDEQFF	TRBD2	TRBV7-9	TRBJ2-1
TGTGCCAGCAGCTATAGCAATCAGCCCCAGCATTTT	CASSYSNQPQHF	-	TRBV28	TRBJ1-5
TGCGCCAGCAGGGGGACAGTGCTCTCCTACGAGCAGTACTTC	CASRGTVLSYEQYF	TRBD1	TRBV5-1	TRBJ2-7
TGTGCCAGCAGTGAAGCATGGGGGGACACTGAAGCTTTCTTT	CASSEAWGDTEAFF	-	TRBV6-1	TRBJ1-1
TGTGCCAGTAGTGGGGGACAGGGGGCGCGGGGAGCCTACGAGCAGTACTTC	CASSGGQGARGAYEQYF	TRBD1	TRBV19	TRBJ2-7
TGTGCCAGCTCATCTTTGGACAGCTACAATGAGCAGTTCTTC	CASSSLDSYNEQFF	-	TRBV18	TRBJ2-1